Each of the 9 T cell receptor beta chains below was sequenced from the same sample in a study of cytomegalovirus exposure and HLA in healthy donors. TCRdb's copy holds only in-frame clones and misses some; the assay was immunoSEQ multiplex PCR. The repertoire consists of about 200,000 clones, with approximately 82% occurring once and the leading ten covering around an eighth. Specimen: PBMCs. The receptors shown here come from a woman in her twenties or thirties in good health and CMV-seropositive.

The chain combines TRBV7-6 with TRBJ2-1, with D possibly being TRBD2 (6 bases). The CDR3 covers 15 residues. The germline gives CDR1 SGHVS, CDR2 FNYEAQ. Deletions cut 5 bases from V and 6 bases from J, with 17 bases between. CDR3 sequence: CASSPYPGGRNEQFF. CDR3 DNA: TGTGCCAGCAGCCCCTACCCCGGAGGGCGCAATGAGCAGTTCTTC.

CDR3 sequence: CASSVDRAASEKLFF. CDR3 DNA sequence: TGTGCCAGTAGTGTCGACAGGGCCGCTAGCGAAAAACTGTTTTTT. The chain carries TRBV19 and TRBJ1-4, with 7 bases fitting TRBD1. CDR3 length: 15 residues. The J segment lost 8 bases and the V segment lost 5 bases, leaving 11 bases of the junction unmatched. Germline lookup yields CDR1 LNHDA and CDR2 SQIVND (reference sequence).

The chain employs TRBV9 and TRBJ2-1, with a weak D call TRBD2 (6 bases). This CDR3 region has 15 residues. V shed 0 bases and J shed 2 bases, with 9 bases lying between them. Germline V gene sequence: CDR1 SGDLS, CDR2 YYNGEE. In nucleotides, the CDR3 is TGTGCCAGCAGCGTAGGCGGGAACACCTACAATGAGCAGTTCTTC. This translates into CASSVGGNTYNEQFF.

This sequence joins TRBV7-8 and TRBJ1-2; 11 bases fit TRBD1. Germline V gene data show CDR1 as SGHVS and CDR2 as FQNEAQ. CDR3 size: 15 residues. V was pared by 2 bases and J by 5 bases, with 4 bases of the junction left unmatched. Written as DNA, the CDR3 is TGTGCCAGCAGCTTAAGGACAGGGGGCGGGTATGGCTACACCTTC. It yields the protein CASSLRTGGGYGYTF.

The V call is TRBV28, the J call TRBJ1-1; no clear D gene. The germline gives CDR1 MDHEN, CDR2 SYDVKM. V was shortened by 6 bases and J by 1 base, with 15 bases between the two germline ends. CDR3 length: 15 residues. CDR3 residues: CASSLGGLGNTEAFF. CDR3 sequence (DNA): TGTGCCAGCAGCCTAGGAGGGTTGGGGAACACTGAAGCTTTCTTT. The whole variable domain, filled in from reference TRBV28 and TRBJ1-1, reads DVKVTQSSRYLVKRTGEKVFLECVQDMDHENMFWYRQDPGLGLRLIYFSYDVKMKEKGDIPEGYSVSREKKERFSLILESASTNQTSMYLCASSLGGLGNTEAFFGQGTRLTVV.

The rearrangement joins TRBV11-1 to TRBJ2-3; D remains ambiguous. The CDR3 has 14 residues. V was trimmed by 2 bases and J by 2 bases, leaving 8 bases between them. The germline V gene encodes CDR1 SGHAT and CDR2 FQDESV (reference sequence). The CDR3 loop is CASSLHQATDTQYF. The CDR3 coding sequence is TGTGCCAGCAGCTTACACCAGGCCACAGATACGCAGTATTTT.

The J gene is TRBJ1-2, the V gene TRBV5-6; TRBD1 might be the D (5 bases). There are 15 residues in the CDR3. The ends were cut back, 0 bases at V and 5 bases at J, with 14 bases in the middle. Germline CDR1 reads SGHDT; CDR2 reads YYEEEE. CDR3 in DNA: TGTGCCAGCAGCTTGGTTGATGGGGCCCTTTATGGCTACACCTTC. Protein: CASSLVDGALYGYTF.

The chain uses TRBV2 and TRBJ1-1; D uncertain. The CDR3 consists of 15 residues. Germline lookup yields CDR1 SNHLY and CDR2 FYNNEI. V lost 3 bases to trimming and J lost 3 bases, with 14 bases between them. The CDR3 DNA reads TGTGCCAGCAGTGAGCTGCGGCCGGGAGACACTGAAGCTTTCTTT. It encodes CASSELRPGDTEAFF. Together with reference TRBV2 and TRBJ1-1, the CDR3 gives the full variable domain: EPEVTQTPSHQVTQMGQEVILRCVPISNHLYFYWYRQILGQKVEFLVSFYNNEISEKSEIFDDQFSVERPDGSNFTLKIRSTKLEDSAMYFCASSELRPGDTEAFFGQGTRLTVV.

The V and J genes are TRBV2 and TRBJ1-3; D may be TRBD1 (6 bases). Germline values: CDR1 SNHLY, CDR2 FYNNEI. Between the trimmed V and J ends, which lost 5 bases and 4 bases, there was a span of 15 bases. The CDR3 has 15 amino acids. In nucleotides, the CDR3 is TGTGCCAGCAGTTCTTCAACAGGGATCGGAAACACCATATATTTT. Its translation: CASSSSTGIGNTIYF.